A selection of T cell receptor beta chains follows, all from one sample in a study of cytomegalovirus exposure and HLA in healthy donors. Libraries were prepared by immunoSEQ multiplex PCR; TCRdb keeps only in-frame clonotypes and omits some of them. The data show some 190,000 clones, about 81% seen once. The sample comprised PBMCs. The receptors here all came from a man aged 25 to 45 in good health and CMV-seropositive. Both conserved end residues are part of each CDR3. A D gene is named only where the DNA matches it firmly. Where a row states a size, it is once, few, many or the class of an expanded clone; other rows omit it.

>once|TRBJ2-2|.|TRBV11-2
CASSLARGAIGELFF
TGTGCCAGCAGCTTAGCTCGGGGGGCGATCGGGGAGCTGTTTTTT
>.|TRBJ2-5|TRBD1|TRBV27
CASSSRDRGGETQYF
TGTGCCAGCAGTTCACGGGACAGGGGAGGGGAGACCCAGTACTTC
>.|TRBJ2-7|.|TRBV7-9
CASSFHGSSHEQYF
TGTGCCAGCAGCTTCCACGGGAGTTCCCACGAGCAGTACTTC
>.|TRBJ1-1|TRBD1|TRBV5-4
CASSLGQGSTEAFF
TGTGCCAGCAGCTTGGGACAGGGGAGCACTGAAGCTTTCTTT
>.|TRBJ1-2|TRBD1|TRBV7-9
CASSFTGESYGYTF
TGTGCCAGCAGCTTCACAGGGGAAAGCTATGGCTACACCTTC
>.|TRBJ2-5|TRBD1|TRBV7-2
CASSLNDRAAQETQYF
TGTGCCAGCAGCTTAAATGACAGGGCGGCCCAAGAGACCCAGTACTTC
>.|TRBJ1-5|.|TRBV28
CASSFARANQPQHF
TGTGCCAGCAGTTTTGCCAGGGCGAATCAGCCCCAGCATTTT
>once|TRBJ1-2|.|TRBV15
CATSGGGPRYGYTF
TGTGCCACCAGCGGTGGAGGGCCAAGGTATGGCTACACCTTC
>.|TRBJ1-2|.|TRBV7-9
CSSSLLSIAGANGGYTF
TGTTCCAGCAGCTTATTGTCGATTGCAGGTGCAAATGGTGGCTACACCTTC
>.|TRBJ2-3|TRBD2|TRBV7-2
CASSLVAGVTDTQYF
TGTGCCAGCAGCCTAGTAGCGGGGGTCACAGATACGCAGTATTTT
>.|TRBJ2-7|TRBD2|TRBV7-2
CASSLGPSGRTGEQYF
TGTGCCAGCAGCTTAGGGCCTAGCGGGAGGACAGGCGAGCAGTACTTC
>.|TRBJ2-7|TRBD1|TRBV28
CASGDRGYEQYF
TGTGCCAGTGGGGACAGGGGTTACGAGCAGTACTTC
>.|TRBJ2-3|.|TRBV6-6
CASRLVSTDTQYF
TGTGCCAGCAGACTAGTTAGCACAGATACGCAGTATTTT
>.|TRBJ2-7|.|TRBV7-9
CASSLSRVSYEQYF
TGTGCCAGCAGCTTAAGCCGGGTCTCCTACGAGCAGTACTTC
>.|TRBJ1-5|TRBD1|TRBV5-1
CASSPGQGSQPQHF
TGCGCCAGCAGCCCGGGACAGGGTAGCCAGCCCCAGCATTTT
>.|TRBJ2-5|.|TRBV12-2
CASRLAIDQGAGEQETQYF
TGTGCAAGTCGCTTAGCAATAGATCAGGGGGCAGGAGAACAAGAGACCCAGTACTTC
>.|TRBJ2-5|.|TRBV6-5
CASSAPSEGTQYF
TGTGCCAGCAGTGCCCCTAGCGAGGGGACCCAGTACTTC
>.|TRBJ1-2|.|TRBV4-2
CASSHRGGSDYGYTF
TGTGCCAGCAGCCACCGGGGGGGGTCTGACTATGGCTACACCTTC
>.|TRBJ1-1|TRBD1|TRBV5-1
CASSLYPANRDRGWDEAFF
TGCGCCAGCAGCCTCTATCCAGCCAACCGGGACAGGGGATGGGATGAAGCTTTCTTT
>.|TRBJ2-6|TRBD1|TRBV29-1
CSVEEWTGGASGANVLTF
TGCAGCGTTGAAGAGTGGACAGGGGGAGCGTCTGGGGCCAACGTCCTGACTTTC
>.|TRBJ2-3|.|TRBV4-2
CASSQEEGGADTQYF
TGTGCCAGCAGCCAGGAGGAGGGGGGGGCAGATACGCAGTATTTT
>.|TRBJ2-3|TRBD1|TRBV7-8
CASSLVERDRYTDTQYF
TGTGCCAGCAGCTTAGTGGAGAGGGACAGGTACACAGATACGCAGTATTTT
>few|TRBJ2-7|.|TRBV27
CASFGLLTNEQYF
TGTGCCAGTTTTGGACTCCTAACTAACGAGCAGTACTTC
>.|TRBJ1-2|.|TRBV27
CASSLYQGYDYTF
TGTGCCAGCAGTTTATATCAGGGGTATGACTACACCTTC